Sequencing of this TCR beta chain was carried out in a study of identical twins. Study-level points and caveats: The study reached conclusions through statistical analysis that was cross-sectional, not following the same donors. Modeled out-of-frame TCR alpha sharing in monozygotic twins fell below observed levels.

Remarks on this clonotype: The antigen is not known.

Template switching added a universal primer binding site, and final cDNA carried unique molecular identifiers. TCRdb reanalysed the 5' RACE reads using MiXCR and keeps one entry per CDR3 protein. The profile covers approximately 220,000 distinct CDR3 sequences, with around 6.8% appearing a single time and about 1.8% taken by the ten largest. This CDR3 region has 12 residues. The data were also submitted as part of a second study, on yellow fever vaccine responses in identical twins.

Material for sequencing was memory (CD45RO+) T cells sorted from blood. The TCR sequence derives from a woman aged 18-29 years in good health. This rearrangement joins TRBV21-1 to TRBJ1-1. TRBV21-1 is a pseudogene. CDR3 residues: CASSKWGGEAFF. The CDR3 DNA is TGTGCCAGCAGCAAATGGGGTGGTGAAGCTTTCTTT.